A selection of T cell receptor beta chains follows, all from one sample in a study of blood T cells in healthy people across ages. TCRdb called the 5' RACE reads again in MiXCR, with one record for every CDR3 protein. Of 700,000 to 900,000 distinct CDR3 sequences listed, about 53% were seen once; the top ten hold 41%. The sequenced sample consisted of blood. Every receptor here comes from a man older than 75 in good health. The CDR3 runs from the conserved cysteine through the conserved F or W. The D gene is left open where the match is weak. Only part of the rows carry a size: once, few, many, or a class if the clone is expanded.

>TRBV28|TRBJ1-2|TRBD1|.
TGTGCCAGCACTATAACAGGGGGCGCGATCTATGGCTACACCTTC
CASTITGGAIYGYTF
>TRBV3-1|TRBJ2-7|.|.
TGTGCCAGCAGCCAAGATGTGGGGCAGTACTTC
CASSQDVGQYF
>TRBV6-2/TRBV6-3|TRBJ2-1|.|.
TGTGCCAGCAGTCCTCGCTCGACCAGCGGGTGGTACAATGAGCAGTTCTTC
CASSPRSTSGWYNEQFF
>TRBV10-3|TRBJ2-7|TRBD2|.
TGTGCCATCAGTGAGAGAACTAGCGGGAGGGGACTCTACGAGCAGTACTTC
CAISERTSGRGLYEQYF
>TRBV3-1|TRBJ2-7|TRBD1|few
TGTGCCAGCAGCCAGAACCCGGGACAGGGCTCCTACGAGCAGTACTTC
CASSQNPGQGSYEQYF
>TRBV5-1|TRBJ2-7|TRBD1|few
TGCGCCAGCAGCCCGTCGAGACAGGGGACCTACGAGCAGTACTTC
CASSPSRQGTYEQYF
>TRBV2|TRBJ2-7|.|.
TGTGCCAGCAGTGAATGGCAGGGGATGGACGAGCAGTACTTC
CASSEWQGMDEQYF
>TRBV5-1|TRBJ2-1|.|.
TGCGCCAGCAGCTTGAACTGGGATGAGCAGTTCTTC
CASSLNWDEQFF
>TRBV5-1|TRBJ2-1|TRBD2|few
TGCGCCAGCAGCAGGGAGGGCCCCTACAATGAGCAGTTCTTC
CASSREGPYNEQFF
>TRBV29-1|TRBJ1-1|TRBD1|few
TGCAGCGTTGTTGACAGGGACTTTATGAACACTGAAGCTTTCTTT
CSVVDRDFMNTEAFF
>TRBV28|TRBJ2-7|.|.
TGTGCCAGTGGGTGGGCCGGAGGCGAGCAGTACTTC
CASGWAGGEQYF
>TRBV2|TRBJ2-5|TRBD2|few
TGTGCCAGCAGGGGCGTAGCGGGAGTGGCGGAAGAGCAGTACTTC
CASRGVAGVAEEQYF
>TRBV12-3/TRBV12-4|TRBJ2-7|TRBD1|.
TGTGCCGGCAGTAGTTCAGGACAGGGCTCCTACGAGCAGTACTTC
CAGSSSGQGSYEQYF
>TRBV5-1|TRBJ2-5|.|few
TGCGCCAGCAGCCCTATACAGGCTAGGGAGACCCAGTACTTC
CASSPIQARETQYF
>TRBV6-1|TRBJ1-1|.|.
TGTGCCAGCAGTGACGGGTGGGGCACTGAAGCTTTCTTT
CASSDGWGTEAFF
>TRBV10-3|TRBJ2-5|TRBD2|.
TGTGCCATCAGTGCCCGAGCGGGAGTAGCCCAAGAGACCCAGTACTTC
CAISARAGVAQETQYF
>TRBV28|TRBJ2-5|TRBD1|.
TGTGCCAGCAGTTCCAGGGGGAGAGAGACCCAGTACTTC
CASSSRGRETQYF
>TRBV7-3|TRBJ2-1|.|.
TGTGCCAGCAGCTTAACGGGGACCTTCAATGAGCAGTTCTTC
CASSLTGTFNEQFF
>TRBV27|TRBJ2-7|.|.
TGTGCCAGCAGTCGAGAGGGCGAGCAGTACTTC
CASSREGEQYF
>TRBV6-1|TRBJ1-2|.|.
TGTGCCAGCAGTGAGTCGGTCACAACTGACCTTATACCGGGGGGCTACACCTTC
CASSESVTTDLIPGGYTF
>TRBV13|TRBJ2-5|TRBD2|many
TGTGCCAGCAGCTTAGAATCGGGGGGGCCTTTAGAGACCCAGTACTTC
CASSLESGGPLETQYF
>TRBV20-1|TRBJ2-1|TRBD2|many
TGCAGTGCACGACCCCTAGCGGACCTCTCCTACAATGAGCAGTTCTTC
CSARPLADLSYNEQFF
>TRBV9|TRBJ2-3|.|.
TGTGCCAGCAGCGTAGGTCAGGGGAGGTTTGGAGATACGCAGTATTTT
CASSVGQGRFGDTQYF
>TRBV6-5|TRBJ2-7|TRBD2|few
TGTGCCAGCAGCTCGAGCGGGGGGAGCTCCTACGAGCAGTACTTC
CASSSSGGSSYEQYF
>TRBV2|TRBJ1-5|.|.
TGTGCCAGCAGTGAAGGGGGATTTCAGCCCCAGCATTTT
CASSEGGFQPQHF
>TRBV3-1|TRBJ2-3|TRBD2|.
TGTGCCAGCAGCCGGGGACTAGCGGGAACCCACAGATACGCGTATTTT
CASSRGLAGTHRYAYF
>TRBV28|TRBJ2-2|.|.
TGTGCCAGCAGTTTACAGGGCGTGAACACCGGGGAGCTGTTTTTT
CASSLQGVNTGELFF
>TRBV20-1|TRBJ2-2|.|.
TGCAGTGCCCGTAGCGGAAGAAGGAACACCGGGGAGCTGTTTTTT
CSARSGRRNTGELFF
>TRBV29-1|TRBJ1-1|.|.
TGCAGCGTTGCACAGCAGTACAAGAACACTGAAGCTTTCTTT
CSVAQQYKNTEAFF
>TRBV20-1|TRBJ2-5|TRBD1|few
TGCAGTGCCTCGTGGGACAGGGGGGAGCGGACCCAGTACTTC
CSASWDRGERTQYF
>TRBV4-1|TRBJ2-1|.|.
TGCGCCAGCAGCCAAGAGGGGCTAGGCGATGAGCAGTTCTTC
CASSQEGLGDEQFF
>TRBV10-3|TRBJ2-7|TRBD1|.
TGCGCCATCAGTGAGTCCGGGACAGGGGGCGACGAGCAGTACTTC
CAISESGTGGDEQYF
>TRBV5-5|TRBJ1-1|.|few
TGTGCCAGCAGCTTACTAATTGAAGCTTTCTTT
CASSLLIEAFF
>TRBV7-2|TRBJ2-7|.|.
TGTGCCAGCAGCTTAGCGGGACCAGGATACAATGAGCAGTACTTC
CASSLAGPGYNEQYF
>TRBV11-2|TRBJ2-1|.|.
TGTGCCAGCAGCACAATGGGGGAGGTAGGGAATGAGCAGTTCTTC
CASSTMGEVGNEQFF
>TRBV21-1|TRBJ2-3|.|.
TGTGCCAGCATCTTTCCTCGGGGGACTGTGAGATACGCGTATTTT
CASIFPRGTVRYAYF
>TRBV6-6|TRBJ1-5|.|.
TGTGCCAGCGGCGAACTATTGGATCAGCCCCAGCATTTT
CASGELLDQPQHF
>TRBV20-1|TRBJ2-1|TRBD2|.
TGCAGTGCTAGCGCGTTAGCGGGTTACAATGAGCAGTTCTTC
CSASALAGYNEQFF
>TRBV6-2/TRBV6-3|TRBJ2-5|.|few
TGTGCCAGCAGTTACCCCGGGGCTCCGGGAGTTTTGGAGACCCAGTACTTC
CASSYPGAPGVLETQYF
>TRBV12-3/TRBV12-4|TRBJ1-4|.|few
TGTGCCAGCAGTGGGGGCCGGTCTTATGGAAAACTGTTTTTT
CASSGGRSYGKLFF
>TRBV4-2|TRBJ2-5|TRBD2|once
TGTGCCAGCAGCCAAGAGGGACTAGGGGCTAATGAGCAGTACTTC
CASSQEGLGANEQYF
>TRBV2|TRBJ1-4|.|.
TGTGCCAGCAGCCGGGAAGGGATTGTTAATGAAAAACTGTTTTTT
CASSREGIVNEKLFF
>TRBV29-1|TRBJ2-7|TRBD2|.
TGCAGCGCCTGCCGGGGGGGTGACGAGCAGTACTTC
CSACRGGDEQYF
>TRBV27|TRBJ1-5|.|.
TGTGCCAGCAGCCCGTTGGGCCCGCGGGGTAGCAATCAGCCCCAGCATTTT
CASSPLGPRGSNQPQHF
>TRBV6-1|TRBJ2-7|.|.
TGTGCCAGCAGAATGGGACCCACCTACGAGCAGTACTTC
CASRMGPTYEQYF
>TRBV5-1|TRBJ2-1|TRBD1|.
TGCGCCAGCCCTGGGACAGGGGACCTAGCGGTTCTCGATTGCTACAATGAGCAGTTCTTC
CASPGTGDLAVLDCYNEQFF
>TRBV6-1|TRBJ2-3|TRBD2|.
TGTGCCAGCAGCCCTCTAGCGGGGCACACAGATACGCAGTATTTT
CASSPLAGHTDTQYF
>TRBV7-2|TRBJ2-7|.|.
TGTGCCAGCAGCCTCCGGCCGGGTCTCCAAGGCTACGAGCAGTACTTC
CASSLRPGLQGYEQYF
>TRBV12-3/TRBV12-4|TRBJ2-7|TRBD2|few
TGTGCCAGCAGTTTGGGGGGGGTACTAGCGCCCTACGAGCAGTACTTC
CASSLGGVLAPYEQYF
>TRBV5-1|TRBJ2-1|.|.
TGCGCCAGCAGCCTGGGAGTCTTTAGAGTGGATGAGCAGTTCTTC
CASSLGVFRVDEQFF
>TRBV20-1|TRBJ2-5|TRBD2|.
TGCAGTGCTAGAGTCGCGGGAGGCCGAGGGGGCCAAGAGACCCAGTACTTC
CSARVAGGRGGQETQYF
>TRBV12-3/TRBV12-4|TRBJ1-1|.|.
TGTGCCAGCAGCTCCCCCTGGGCCGAGAGCACTGAAGCTTTCTTT
CASSSPWAESTEAFF
>TRBV29-1|TRBJ2-5|TRBD1|.
TGCAGCCTAAAGGGGACAGGGTGGCAAGAGACCCAGTACTTC
CSLKGTGWQETQYF
>TRBV12-3/TRBV12-4|TRBJ2-1|.|.
TGTGCCAGCAGTTTATATGGGACTTCCAATGAGCAGTTCTTC
CASSLYGTSNEQFF
>TRBV9|TRBJ2-5|.|.
TGTGCCAGCAGCCCCCTGGGTAGCTACAATGAGCAGTACTTC
CASSPLGSYNEQYF